The next 28 T cell receptor beta chains were all read from a single sample in a study of blood T cell repertoires in COVID-19. Using immunoSEQ multiplex PCR, the repertoire was profiled, and TCRdb retains in-frame clones only, with some absent. The repertoire includes 160,000 or so clones, approximately 80% of them detected once, and 1.5% sits in the top ten. Sequenced sample: peripheral blood. The source is a human donor in a cohort sampled during active COVID-19.

The chain is built from TRBV11-3 and TRBJ2-7, with TRBD2 matching 11 bases. This CDR3 region has 15 residues. Germline V gene data show CDR1 as SGHNT and CDR2 as YENEEA. Trimming at V came to 1 base and at J to 2 bases, leaving 1 base not matched to a gene. The CDR3 DNA reads TGTGCCAGCAGCTTAGGACTAGCGGGACCCTACGAGCAGTACTTC. It encodes CASSLGLAGPYEQYF.

The rearrangement joins TRBV9 to TRBJ2-1; 15 bases align to TRBD2. After removal of 3 bases from V and 6 bases from J, the junction contained 1 base not matched to a gene. This CDR3 comprises 15 residues. Germline-derived CDR1 and CDR2 are SGDLS and YYNGEE. The CDR3 loop reads CASSGTSGRANEQFF. Written as DNA, the CDR3 is TGTGCCAGCAGCGGGACTAGCGGGAGGGCCAATGAGCAGTTCTTC.

V gene TRBV6-6 combines with J gene TRBJ1-5, with no clear D. Germline lookup yields CDR1 MNHNY and CDR2 SVGAGI (reference sequence). V was cut by 5 bases and J by 0 bases, with 8 bases left in between. This CDR3 comprises 14 residues. CDR3 region: CASSLRHSNQPQHF. The CDR3 nucleotides read TGTGCCAGCAGTCTCCGACATAGCAATCAGCCCCAGCATTTT.

The V gene is TRBV3-1 (or the pseudogene TRBV3-2), the J gene TRBJ1-2; a possible D gene is TRBD1 (5 bases). This CDR3 contains 16 residues. Germline V lookup: CDR1 LGHDT, CDR2 YNNKEL (reference sequence). Trimming cost V 0 bases and J 1 base, with 12 bases left between them. CDR3 in amino acids: CASSQEGHRFNYGYTF. The CDR3 nucleotides are TGTGCCAGCAGCCAAGAGGGTCACAGGTTTAACTATGGCTACACCTTC.

The V gene is TRBV2, the J gene TRBJ1-4, with TRBD1 matching over 9 bases. CDR1 and CDR2 from the germline V gene are SNHLY and FYNNEI. V lost 6 bases and J lost 3; bases outside the gene matches: 8. CDR3 length: 16 amino acids. The CDR3 is CASSPADRGANEKLFF. The CDR3, as DNA: TGTGCCAGCAGCCCGGCCGACAGGGGGGCTAATGAAAAACTGTTTTTT.

The chain joins TRBV5-1 to TRBJ1-2, with 10 bases matching TRBD1. V shed 4 bases, J shed 6 bases, and the junction held 9 bases outside the gene matches. The CDR3 consists of 15 residues. In germline, CDR1 is SGHRS, CDR2 YFSETQ. DNA for the CDR3: TGCGCCAGCAGCCCCATGAGACAGGGGGCGGATGGCTACACCTTC. It specifies CASSPMRQGADGYTF.

The chain combines TRBV19 with TRBJ1-5; TRBD1 matches 8 bases. Germline V lookup: CDR1 LNHDA, CDR2 SQIVND (reference sequence). J was trimmed by 6 bases and V by 4 bases; bases with no gene match: 8. The CDR3 is 15 residues long. In nucleotides, the CDR3 is TGTGCCAGTAGTAACAACGGACAGGGCGGTCAGCCCCAGCATTTT. This translates into CASSNNGQGGQPQHF.

The J gene is TRBJ1-1, the V gene TRBV28; weak D call: TRBD1 (6 bases). Germline CDR1 MDHEN, CDR2 SYDVKM. The CDR3 consists of 15 residues. The V end lost 4 bases, the J end lost 4 bases, and 16 bases lay between the germline ends. CDR3: CASSSPPEQGTEAFF. The CDR3 coding sequence is TGTGCCAGCAGTTCCCCTCCCGAACAGGGCACTGAAGCTTTCTTT.

This clone has only a few counts. The chain couples TRBV10-1 to TRBJ2-7; possible D gene TRBD1, 6 bases. V lost 4 bases to trimming and J lost 3 bases, with 10 bases between them. The CDR3 is made up of 13 amino acids. Germline V gives CDR1 WNHNN, CDR2 SYGVQD (reference sequence). This CDR3 reads CASSAGTIYEQYF. The CDR3, as DNA: TGCGCCAGCAGTGCAGGGACAATCTACGAGCAGTACTTC.

The chain joins TRBV7-8 to TRBJ2-7, with 11 positions matching TRBD2. CDR1 and CDR2 (germline): SGHVS, FQNEAQ. CDR3 length equals 19 residues. Trimming removed 5 bases from V and 7 bases from J; junction bases left unmatched: 22. The CDR3 loop is CASSPPLGLAGGTLGEQYF. In nucleotides, the CDR3 is TGTGCCAGCAGCCCACCCCTGGGGCTAGCGGGAGGAACGCTTGGGGAGCAGTACTTC.

The chain links TRBV11-1 to TRBJ1-1; D is perhaps TRBD1 (6 bases). Germline-derived CDR1 and CDR2 are SGHAT and FQDESV (reference sequence). Between the trimmed V and J ends, which lost 6 bases and 4 bases, there was a span of 18 bases. The CDR3 covers 15 residues. The CDR3 DNA is TGTGCCAGCAGGCCCCGGGCCAGACAGGTCACTGAAGCTTTCTTT. The encoded protein is CASRPRARQVTEAFF.

V and J are TRBV19 and TRBJ1-5; D possibly corresponds to TRBD1 (6 bases). The CDR3 loop spans 13 amino acids. CDR1 is LNHDA, CDR2 SQIVND, per germline (reference sequence). Trimming removed 7 bases from V and 7 bases from J, with 14 bases in between. The CDR3 loop is CASNEQGLQPQHF. CDR3 coding DNA: TGTGCCAGTAACGAACAGGGTTTACAGCCCCAGCATTTT.

The chain recombines TRBV12-5 with TRBJ2-1; 10 positions agree with TRBD1. Germline loops: CDR1 LGHNT, CDR2 FRNRAP. CDR3 length: 15 amino acids. J was trimmed by 6 bases and V by 1 base; bases with no gene match: 3. CDR3 protein: CASGLGQGAVNEQFF. The CDR3 DNA reads as TGTGCTAGTGGTTTGGGACAGGGGGCAGTCAATGAGCAGTTCTTC. Based on the CDR3 plus reference TRBV12-5 and TRBJ2-1, the full variable domain is DARVTQTPRHKVTEMGQEVTMRCQPILGHNTVFWYRQTMMQGLELLAYFRNRAPLDDSGMPKDRFSAEMPDATLATLKIQPSEPRDSAVYFCASGLGQGAVNEQFFGPGTRLTVL.

The rearrangement links TRBV27 to TRBJ2-7, with TRBD2 matching over 10 bases. This CDR3 region has 14 residues. Germline V CDR1 and CDR2: MNHEY, SMNVEV (reference sequence). V lost 4 bases and J lost 2; bases outside the gene matches: 2. CDR3 nucleotides: TGTGCCAGCAGTTCTCTAGCGGGAGCCTACGAGCAGTACTTC. Translating it yields CASSSLAGAYEQYF.

The V gene is TRBV7-2, the J gene TRBJ2-7; 16 nucleotides match TRBD2. This CDR3 is 17 amino acids long. V was clipped by 3 bases and J by 5 bases; unmatched bases: 7. Per the germline V gene, CDR1 is SGHTA and CDR2 is FQGNSA. CDR3 region: CASSFDGTSGGANEQYF. CDR3 sequence (DNA): TGTGCCAGCAGCTTCGACGGGACTAGCGGGGGGGCGAACGAGCAGTACTTC.

V gene TRBV5-5 combines with J gene TRBJ1-5; a possible D gene is TRBD1 (5 bases). V lost 6 bases, J lost 9 bases, and 19 bases lay in between. CDR1 SGHKS and CDR2 YYEKEE come from the germline V gene (reference sequence). The CDR3 contains 14 residues. The CDR3: CASTQGVSKGPQHF. CDR3 DNA sequence: TGTGCCAGCACCCAAGGGGTCTCCAAGGGGCCCCAGCATTTT.

The J gene is TRBJ2-1, the V gene TRBV11-3, with TRBD2 matching 9 bases. CDR1 and CDR2 from the germline V gene are SGHNT and YENEEA. With 1 base clipped from V and 6 bases from J, the junction kept 13 bases outside the gene matches. The CDR3 runs to 18 residues. The CDR3 DNA sequence: TGTGCCAGCAGCTTAGGGCCCAACCCTAGCGGGAACCTCAATGAGCAGTTCTTC. Translation: CASSLGPNPSGNLNEQFF.

J is TRBJ2-2 and V is TRBV10-3; D not resolved. This CDR3 contains 13 residues. Trimming removed 6 bases at V and 6 bases at J, with 11 bases between. CDR1 ENHRY and CDR2 SYGVKD come from the germline V gene. The CDR3 DNA reads TGTGCCATCAGCCTCGAGGTGGCCGGGGAGCTGTTTTTT. Protein sequence: CAISLEVAGELFF.

A single count supports this clone. V and J are TRBV11-2 and TRBJ2-7; weak D call: TRBD1 (5 bases). Trimming removed 7 bases from V and 3 bases from J, with 7 bases in between. The CDR3 is made up of 11 amino acids. Germline-derived CDR1 and CDR2 are SGHAT and FQNNGV. The CDR3 reads CASIDSYEQYF. For the CDR3, the DNA is TGTGCCAGCATCGACAGCTACGAGCAGTACTTC.

This clone was seen only a few times. The chain links TRBV6-5 to TRBJ1-6; weak D call: TRBD1 (6 bases). Germline loops: CDR1 MNHEY, CDR2 SVGAGI. V lost 2 bases and J 13 bases, leaving 12 bases between the germline ends. The CDR3 runs 13 residues. Here the CDR3 DNA reads TGTGCCAGCAGTTACGAGGGGACATCGCCCCTCCACTTT. Translation: CASSYEGTSPLHF.

This clone was recorded once. The chain recombines TRBV19 with TRBJ2-7, with TRBD2 identical over 9 bases. Germline CDR1 and CDR2: LNHDA and SQIVND (reference sequence). The CDR3 spans 16 residues. The V and J ends lost 1 base and 0 bases, in that order; junction bases with no gene match: 4. This chain's CDR3 is CASSIVLAGPSYEQYF. DNA for the CDR3: TGTGCCAGTAGTATAGTGCTAGCGGGACCCTCCTACGAGCAGTACTTC.

This clone was counted between two and nine times. This chain uses TRBV4-1 with TRBJ1-5; D is possibly TRBD1 (5 bases). The CDR3 loop spans 16 amino acids. Germline V gives CDR1 MGHRA, CDR2 YSYEKL. V was cut by 0 bases and J by 3 bases, with 12 bases left in between. DNA of the CDR3: TGCGCCAGCAGCCAAGATCAGGGACTTCCCAATCAGCCCCAGCATTTT. Protein sequence: CASSQDQGLPNQPQHF.

The J gene is TRBJ2-6, the V gene TRBV7-3; D perhaps matches TRBD2 (5 bases). Between the trimmed V and J ends, which lost 5 bases and 1 base, there was a span of 15 bases. This CDR3 contains 17 residues. The V gene's germline CDR1 is SGHTA and CDR2 FQGTGA. The CDR3 sequence: CASSADYDVSGANVLTF. The CDR3 DNA reads as TGTGCCAGCAGCGCCGACTACGACGTATCTGGGGCCAACGTCCTGACTTTC.

V gene TRBV19 combines with J gene TRBJ1-5; TRBD1 is a possible D gene (6 bases). Trimming took 5 bases from V and 4 from J, leaving 12 bases between them. CDR1 is LNHDA, CDR2 SQIVND, per germline (reference sequence). The CDR3 extends over 14 amino acids. For the CDR3, the DNA is TGTGCCAGTAGTTTACCCAGGGGTAATCAGCCCCAGCATTTT. It translates to CASSLPRGNQPQHF.

This clone was detected only a few times. The V gene is TRBV4-1, the J gene TRBJ2-7; the match to TRBD1 covers 12 bases. CDR3 length: 15 residues. The germline CDR1 and CDR2 sequences are MGHRA and YSYEKL. Germline trimming cut 1 base from V and 6 bases from J; bases unmatched to any gene: 4. Written as DNA, the CDR3 is TGCGCCAGCAGCCAAGGGGGACAGGGGGCAGGCGAGCAGTACTTC. Encoded protein: CASSQGGQGAGEQYF.

The chain has TRBV5-1 and TRBJ1-1; D not certain. With 6 bases removed from V and 1 base from J, the gap between germline ends came to 16 bases. Germline-derived CDR1 and CDR2 are SGHRS and YFSETQ. The CDR3 has 15 amino acids. The CDR3, as DNA: TGCGCCAGCAAAAAACCCGAGTCGTCGAACACTGAAGCTTTCTTT. It translates to CASKKPESSNTEAFF.

This clone has a count of ten or more. The chain couples TRBV11-3 to TRBJ1-1; TRBD1 aligns across 8 bases. Unmatched junction bases numbered 9, after V lost 5 bases and J lost 1 base. There are 16 residues in the CDR3. Looked up from germline, CDR1 is SGHNT and CDR2 is YENEEA. DNA for the CDR3: TGTGCCAGCAGCCCCCGGACAGGGCGAGGGAACACTGAAGCTTTCTTT. It codes for CASSPRTGRGNTEAFF.

The sample holds one count of this clone. CDR3 sequence reads: CASSRLQEDGYGYTF. CDR3 bases: TGCGCCAGCAGCCGCTTGCAGGAGGACGGCTATGGCTACACCTTC. V gene TRBV4-3 combines with J gene TRBJ1-2; the D is unclear. The CDR3 extends over 15 amino acids. V was cut by 4 bases and J by 4 bases, with 16 bases left in between. The germline V gene encodes CDR1 LGHNA and CDR2 YSLEER.